Described below is a single T cell receptor (beta chain) sequence and its context. The antigen it recognizes is unknown. Per-base quality was not reported, and no clone a single base away is much larger than it. The immunoSEQ hsTCRB v3.0 assay was used at survey level resolution to sequence the TRB variable region. A depth of roughly 35,000-55,000 T-cell genomes per sample was targeted for TRB sequencing. Pooled TRB libraries were sequenced on an Illumina MiSeq with a v3 150-cycle kit. Regarding the original processing steps: Repertoire analysis was run in R within a reproducible Nextflow workflow that covered QC, data transformation and analysis. LymphoSeq2, an R package for AIRR-Seq data exploration, was used to implement custom analyses. A handful of samples that produced fewer than 5000 total TRB sequences were removed, so under 200 HIV repertoires were analyzed. Of the 180 to 200 retained HIV repertoires, roughly 61 were collected before and about 130 after ART initiation. Each repertoire was downsampled to 5000 TRB nucleotide sequences, and summary statistics were averaged across 100 downsampling iterations. The analysis kept only TRB sequences whose CDR3 regions were at least seven amino acids long. Diversity was measured with a Shannon entropy-derived clonality score and the Gini coefficient. In the repertoire networks, any two of the top 5000 CDR3 amino acid sequences were linked whenever the two sequences differed by an edit distance of one. For TRB CDR3 amino acid sequences, GLIPH2 was used to predict antigen specificity groups and MHC restriction. CDR3 amino acid sequences were matched against VDJdb and McPAS-TCR to flag known CMV, EBV, HIV or tissue antigen associations. Pre-ART, post-ART and control groups were compared with Wilcoxon signed-rank tests and Holm-Bonferroni correction. The immuneACCESS repertoire file appears here via TCRdb, limited to in-frame rearrangements. These files lack a portion of the clones; in checked studies, under half of the deficit traces to unresolved V genes, and the cause of the others is not known. From that table come the V and J calls and clone size; the DNA was used to work out D and trimming. The table for this sample lists about 21,000 clones; around 84% of them were counted only once. The ten largest clones capture 3.4% of the sample.

The data derive from a study of long-term antiretroviral therapy in people with HIV (dated by TCRdb to the early 2020s). With regard to the full study: The earliest samples were collected approximately a decade before the 2015 WHO recommendation for immediate ART, a period when ART was typically delayed until CD4 counts fell. A retrospective serial study tested whether changes in peripheral blood TRB repertoire composition and diversity were associated with ART initiation and durable HIV suppression. A total of 192 cryopreserved PBMC samples came from roughly 30 adults with confirmed HIV infection and were collected serially over a mean of roughly six years (range 1-12). Of the 30 participants with HIV, more than 10 were female. Test extractions of a monoclonal T-cell line alongside a few dozen polyclonal samples showed no cross-contamination during QIAcube processing. Results the study describes overall, beyond this receptor: A significant increase in TRB diversity was found to be associated with ART initiation, although TRB diversity was observed to remain significantly below that of transplant donor controls even after long-term ART. The samples span the years 2004 to 2017, and the ART regimens used at that time may not be as effective as current regimens. Because cell numbers in pre-ART samples were limited, unsorted PBMC were profiled instead of sorted CD4+ and CD8+ T cells. Inferences about post-ART repertoire changes were limited because no data were available on ART adherence, viral resistance or therapy changes. Compared with controls, HIV repertoires had narrower CDR3 length ranges, and the network structure pointed to an antigen-experienced repertoire that shifted only slightly toward naive after ART. Since PBMC availability was limited, sequencing covered only the TCR beta chain, with no alpha chain pairing. The repertoire was dominated across all time points by expanded TRB clones identified before ART initiation, although this dominance was seen to fluctuate and to decrease in many PLHIV after ART.

Participants were included only if at least one PBMC sample before ART initiation and at least two post-ART samples were available. Treatment was received in the United States of America by all participants with HIV. Before DNA extraction, cryopreserved samples containing 1-10 million PBMC were thawed and washed. At the time of the earliest PBMC sample, participants with HIV were aged between roughly 20 and 55 years. PBMC samples were contributed by each participant from 1-4 timepoints before ART initiation and 2-8 timepoints after ART initiation, with a median of 7 samples. Serial HIV viral load, CD4+ T-cell count, ART history and demographic data were obtained for every participant. A Qiagen kit on a QIAcube was used to extract genomic DNA from unsorted PBMC, with samples processed in batches of 12. CDR3 length: 16 amino acids, cysteine to phenylalanine. Left in the record is the CDR3 DNA by itself, 48 bases read in frame from the first base. Based on the germline V gene, the CDR1 and CDR2 sequences are MDHEN and SYDVKM. V was cut back by 7 bases and J by 5 bases, leaving a gap of 18 bases between them.

The chain couples TRBV28 to TRBJ1-6; the best D guess is TRBD1, with 6 bases matching. The sample consisted of unsorted PBMCs, taken 1.9 years after starting antiretroviral therapy. This sequence originates from a woman aged 50 to 60 with HIV. The nucleotides are TGTGCCAGCAAAGAGGCGGGGGGCGAAGATAATTCACCCCTCCACTTT. Its translation is CASKEAGGEDNSPLHF. With all but the CDR3 taken from the reference TRBV28 and TRBJ1-6 genes, the full variable domain is: DVKVTQSSRYLVKRTGEKVFLECVQDMDHENMFWYRQDPGLGLRLIYFSYDVKMKEKGDIPEGYSVSREKKERFSLILESASTNQTSMYLCASKEAGGEDNSPLHFGNGTRLTVT.